Below, one T cell receptor (beta chain) is given with its context. No antigen is known for it. No much larger clone exists at a distance of one base, and base qualities are not known. This sample is part of a study of cytomegalovirus exposure and HLA in healthy donors (TCRdb year 2017). Study-wide context: In an earlier analysis of around 540 of the donors, 250 to 350 Gb of sequence data and 100 million or so unique TCR beta sequences from approximately 180 million T cells were reported. Roughly 300 gigabases of sequencing data and tens of millions of unique TCR sequences were included in an early release covering roughly 600 HLA-typed donors. Among the roughly 390 genotyped donors, approximately 81% belonged to the genetic ancestry cluster associated with self-reported Caucasian donors. The study aimed to test whether signatures of past pathogen exposure could be identified by cataloging public T cell receptors. The T cell repertoires of roughly 660 subjects were profiled by immunosequencing and related to cytomegalovirus serostatus. Besides the first cohort of 666 subjects, a separate validation cohort made up of around 120 different subjects was used. To predict cytomegalovirus infection status, the study combined high-throughput TCR immunosequencing, statistical association of individual TCRs with disease status, and machine learning. In a later analysis, previously published TCR beta repertoires from 550 to 750 donors were re-analyzed and high-resolution HLA genotyping was added so that TCR occurrence patterns could be studied. The later analysis used no new phenotypic data to find candidate immune exposures, relying instead on TCR beta sequences and their occurrence across donors. An earlier analysis of several hundred of the donors used high-throughput TCR beta sequencing to judge whether each TCR beta V gene segment behaved as functional or pseudogenic. Donor age, sex, ethnicity and CMV serostatus were compiled together with the repertoire data. Genome-wide SNP genotypes for about 55% of the roughly 670 donors were used in a later genetic analysis, which treated that subset as a discovery cohort. Every repertoire in the discovery cohort had been generated on one and the same sequencing platform. HLA typing covered class I and class II loci at four-digit resolution. Typing coverage differed by locus: A, B, C, DRB1 and DQB1 were typed in about 629-640 donors, DQA1 in about 550, DPA1 in around 580, and DPB1 in around 440. Because of strong linkage in the cohort, five DR-DQ haplotypes were treated as single units for association and clustering. On average, roughly 240,000 unique TCR beta nucleotide sequences were sequenced per donor among some 430 genotyped donors of the cohort, with around 19% of those sequences being non-productive.

The research as a whole found: According to a later analysis, TCR association rates differed among HLA loci, with DRB1 alleles showing the most associated TCRs and HLA-C alleles showing the fewest. According to the authors, the approach could potentially be generalized to other disease states and immunological phenotypes. Three of the identified cytomegalovirus-associated TCR beta chains were confirmed in vitro to be specific for cytomegalovirus antigens. Several of the top co-occurrence clusters appeared to be linked to parvovirus B19, influenza, CMV and Epstein-Barr virus, according to a later analysis. Roughly uniform sequencing depth across donors was assumed in presence/absence analyses, although this assumption may not hold. CMV serostatus was the only immune exposure information available for the cohort. In both the original and validation cohorts, the classifier was reported to diagnose cytomegalovirus status with high specificity and sensitivity. Because the 87-base-pair reads could not distinguish some IMGT-functional V segments, including TRBV6-2 and TRBV6-3, those segments were excluded. The sequencing pipeline was judged likely to have produced a cluster of highly shared sequence variants as a technical artifact. While some public TCRs were present in many individuals, most TCR sequences turned up only very rarely across donors. Most CMV-associated TCR beta chains appeared to be HLA-restricted in a later analysis, and the HLA associations seemed to be driven largely by CMV exposure. In a later genetic analysis, fewer N-insertions in productive TCRs were reported among donors in an Asian-associated ancestry cluster than the roughly 700-donor mean. The cohort was sequenced for TCR beta chains only, and without alpha or paired-chain data the features that could be detected were limited. A further reported finding was that TCR beta sequences accurately predicted the HLA-A and HLA-B alleles for most subjects in the first cohort. A total of about 150 TCR beta chains were listed by the study as associated with cytomegalovirus. Because HLA typing was unavailable for some donors at each locus, only the typed subset was used in association tests. In an earlier analysis of around 600 of the donors, most TCR beta V segments were observed in productive rearrangements about 87% or about 30% of the time, broadly matching IMGT annotations. Linkage disequilibrium might explain the correlated functional status among segregating V segments, but an unknown experimental factor could not be excluded. In a later analysis, HLA-associated TCR beta chains were found to be more clonally expanded and to have lower generation probabilities than equally common non-associated chains. When HLA alleles, especially DR and DQ, strongly co-occurred, attributing TCR associations to individual alleles was difficult. A later genetic analysis associated a missense DCLRE1C variant with V-gene and J-gene trimming of TCR beta chains, and an independent cohort replicated the association. Around 16 rarely observed V segments, including chromosome 9 orphons, were excluded from the earlier analysis of almost 600 of the donors because counts were too low. At a false discovery rate of 0.05, a later analysis linked 16,951 TCR beta sequences to specific HLA alleles.

The cohort comprised fewer than 750 healthy bone marrow donors. All cohort members were sampled while nominally healthy, although unrecorded immune exposures were likely present. The donor tested CMV seronegative and was one of the 352 seronegative cohort members. Each donor provided a peripheral blood sample, and peripheral blood mononuclear cells were used for TCR beta sequencing. The Qiagen DNeasy Blood Extraction Kit was used to extract genomic DNA from the blood cell samples. The CDR3 sequence holds 17 residues, the cysteine and phenylalanine included. Only CDR3 DNA is held: 51 bases, read in frame from base 1. The germline V gene gives CDR1 as SGHVS and CDR2 as FNYEAQ. V lost 5 bases and J lost 1 base, and the count of bases not matched to a germline gene is 12. The library was built by means of the immunoSEQ multiplex PCR assay. A mixture of 60 forward primers for TCR Vbeta segments and 13 reverse primers for TCR Jbeta segments was used in the multiplex PCR. The CDR3 region of rearranged TCR beta genes was amplified from genomic DNA by a multiplex PCR assay. On the Illumina HiSeq System, the amplified TCR beta libraries were sequenced as 87-base-pair reads. Under the source paper's analysis protocol: Across the roughly 670 repertoires, a later analysis counted approximately 75 million unique TCR beta chains, roughly 11 million of which were shared by at least two donors. To remove PCR and sequencing errors, raw reads were error-corrected and collapsed into unique sequences using a nearest-neighbor algorithm that merged closely related sequences. V, D and J gene segments were assigned by aligning CDR3 sequences to IMGT reference sequences. For a sequence to be retained, at least a six-nucleotide match to both a V gene segment and a J gene segment was required. Rearrangements were classified as productive when the CDR3 lacked stop codons and remained in frame with V and J, and all other rearrangements were classified as non-productive. Following IMGT convention, CDR3 was defined as the stretch from the second conserved V-encoded cysteine to the conserved J-encoded phenylalanine. In an earlier analysis of around 640 of the donors, sequences lacking an unambiguous match to a single V gene segment were excluded. In an earlier analysis of around 590 of the donors, a V segment was called functional when productive rearrangements were above 56.7%, and segregating when the standard deviation between donors exceeded 5%. A statistical classification framework was developed to diagnose cytomegalovirus status using the catalog of TCR beta chain sequences. In a later analysis, TCR nucleotide sequences were compared against IMGT/GENE-DB human TR gene sequences so that V and J genes could be assigned. A later analysis assigned CDR3 sequences and most-parsimonious VDJ recombination scenarios with the TCRdist pipeline. In a later analysis, every TCR beta chain was defined by the combination of its CDR3 amino acid sequence and its V-gene family, and reads without a unique V-gene family were dropped. To address suspected cross-contamination and a sequencing artifact, a later analysis removed around 600 highly shared, low-generation-probability nucleotide sequences. In a later analysis, a clonal expansion index for each public chain was calculated from normalized within-repertoire ranks of inferred template counts. Generation probabilities in a later analysis came from a VDJ recombination model fitted to out-of-frame rearrangements, and those results were checked against IGoR. A later analysis scored TCR-TCR, TCR-HLA and TCR-CMV co-occurrence with hypergeometric tests, applying a repertoire-size bias correction to TCR pairs. In a later analysis, false discovery rates were estimated by permuting HLA or CMV assignments 20 times. A later analysis grouped co-occurring TCRs with DBSCAN, adding TCRdist sequence similarity when clustering within HLA-allele-positive subsets. For co-occurrence clustering, repertoires with fewer than 30,000 or more than 120,000 public chains were excluded, along with roughly 5 repertoires with anomalous nucleotide sharing. TCRdb's version of the immuneACCESS table is confined to in-frame rearrangements and falls short of the full clone set. An unresolved V gene accounts for under half of the shortfall where checked; the remainder is of unknown origin. Clone size and the V and J calls come from that table; the DNA yielded D and trimming. The sample table shows roughly 200,000 clones, and 65% to 90% are seen once. About 2.2% of the sample is held by the ten biggest clonotypes.

The sequence links TRBV7-6 to TRBJ2-5; TRBD2 lines up with 8 middle nucleotides. The sample consisted of PBMCs. The origin of this receptor is a woman aged 45 to 65 in good health and CMV-seronegative. The CDR3 protein sequence reads: CASSASPLSGAQETQYF. The DNA sequence reads TGTGCCAGCAGCGCCAGCCCACTTAGCGGGGCCCAAGAGACCCAGTACTTC.